This T cell receptor (beta chain) was retrieved from a study of monozygotic twins with inflammatory bowel disease. Whole-study results and caveats: Healthy co-twins showed greater TCRbeta diversity (inverse Simpson) than IBD patients.

TCRdb reprocessed the 5' RACE reads and reports one entry per CDR3 protein, with no DNA. Recorded for this sample: a few hundred thousand distinct CDR3 sequences. With regard to this clonotype: What it binds is not known.

From germline, CDR1 is MNHEY and CDR2 SMNVEV (reference sequence). CDR3 length: 16 amino acids. V usage is TRBV27 and J usage is TRBJ2-3; the TRBD2 assignment by TCRdb is unverifiable without DNA. This receptor was obtained from a human donor with ulcerative colitis or Crohn's disease, or a healthy co-twin of an affected twin (not recorded which). Material: blood. The CDR3 spells CASSGGVRRSADTQYF.